This T cell receptor beta chain was identified in a study of sequential checkpoint blockade in melanoma. In the study overall: Randomization was 1:1 between first-line nivolumab→ipilimumab and ipilimumab→nivolumab. Each arm's sequence ended with maintenance nivolumab.

CDR1 MDHEN and CDR2 SYDVKM come from the germline V gene. The CDR3 consists of 15 residues. Unmatched junction bases numbered 6, after V lost 5 bases and J lost 0 bases. The table came from immunoSEQ multiplex PCR; TCRdb's copy has only in-frame clones and leaves some out. Among around 13,000 clones listed, roughly 69% were seen once. There are a few counts of this clone. Stated treatment: randomized to nivolumab then ipilimumab (arm A) or the reverse (arm B). DNA-damaging chemotherapy had not been given to any patient beforehand. The sample in question was CD8+ T cells sorted from blood (inferred from file names), obtained from a patient given nivolumab and ipilimumab in sequence. The rearrangement uses TRBV28 and TRBJ2-7; TRBD1 agrees at 8 bases. The receptor's source is a human donor with melanoma. The DNA for the CDR3 is TGTGCCAGCAGTCTAGGGACAGGCCTCTCCTACGAGCAGTACTTC. Translated, it gives CASSLGTGLSYEQYF.